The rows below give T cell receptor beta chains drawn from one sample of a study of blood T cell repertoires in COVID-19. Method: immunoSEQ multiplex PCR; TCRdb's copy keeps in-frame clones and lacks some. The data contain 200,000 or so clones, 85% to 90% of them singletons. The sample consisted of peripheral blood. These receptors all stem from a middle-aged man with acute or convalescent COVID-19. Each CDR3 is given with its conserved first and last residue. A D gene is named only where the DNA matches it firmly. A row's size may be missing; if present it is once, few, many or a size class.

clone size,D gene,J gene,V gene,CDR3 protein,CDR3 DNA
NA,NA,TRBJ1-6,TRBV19,CASTTLGGYNSPLHF,TGTGCCAGTACCACCCTAGGGGGCTATAATTCACCCCTCCACTTT
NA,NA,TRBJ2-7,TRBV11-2,CASSLLSWGGLHSYEQYF,TGTGCCAGCAGCTTACTCTCTTGGGGGGGCCTCCACTCCTACGAGCAGTACTTC
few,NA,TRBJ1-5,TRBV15,CATSRDPVSGQPQHF,TGTGCCACCAGCAGAGATCCGGTGTCGGGTCAGCCCCAGCATTTT
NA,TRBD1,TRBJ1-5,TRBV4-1,CASSLQGQGALPQPQHF,TGCGCCAGCAGCCTCCAGGGACAGGGGGCTCTCCCCCAGCCCCAGCATTTT
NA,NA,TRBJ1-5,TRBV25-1,CASSQGGSNQPQHF,TGTGCCAGCAGTCAAGGGGGTAGCAATCAGCCCCAGCATTTT
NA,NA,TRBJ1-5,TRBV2,CASSEGGRGSNQPQHF,TGTGCCAGCAGTGAAGGGGGCCGCGGTAGCAATCAGCCCCAGCATTTT
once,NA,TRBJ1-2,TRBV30,CAWGTHGYTF,TGTGCCTGGGGTACTCATGGCTACACCTTC
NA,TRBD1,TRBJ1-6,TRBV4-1,CASSQDPGTGSSPLHF,TGCGCCAGCAGCCAAGATCCGGGGACAGGGAGTTCACCCCTCCACTTT
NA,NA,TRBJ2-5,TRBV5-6,CASSLWQGLQETQYF,TGTGCCAGCAGCTTGTGGCAGGGACTCCAAGAGACCCAGTACTTC
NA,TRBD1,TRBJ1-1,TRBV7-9,CASSLNPGTVMNTEAFF,TGTGCCAGCAGCTTGAATCCCGGGACAGTAATGAACACTGAAGCTTTCTTT
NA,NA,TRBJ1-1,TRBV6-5,CASSTTAIRTEAFF,TGTGCCAGCAGTACGACAGCAATTCGCACTGAAGCTTTCTTT
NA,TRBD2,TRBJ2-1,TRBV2,CASSPSGGLYNEQFF,TGTGCCAGCAGTCCAAGCGGGGGGCTGTACAATGAGCAGTTCTTC
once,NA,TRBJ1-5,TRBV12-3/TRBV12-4,CASTQGNQPQHF,TGTGCCAGCACCCAGGGGAATCAGCCCCAGCATTTT
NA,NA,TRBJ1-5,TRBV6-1,CASSDREPQHF,TGTGCCAGCAGTGACCGGGAGCCCCAGCATTTT
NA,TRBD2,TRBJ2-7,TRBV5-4,CASSSGGGVEQYF,TGTGCCAGCAGCAGCGGCGGGGGGGTGGAGCAGTACTTC
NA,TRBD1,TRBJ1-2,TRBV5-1,CASRTGVGGYTF,TGCGCCAGCAGGACAGGGGTGGGAGGCTACACCTTC
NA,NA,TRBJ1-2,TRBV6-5,CASNLERMGYGYTF,TGTGCCAGCAACTTGGAGAGGATGGGCTATGGCTACACCTTC
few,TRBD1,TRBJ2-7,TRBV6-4,CASSLLPGQGKSEQYF,TGTGCCAGCAGTCTGCTCCCGGGACAGGGGAAATCCGAGCAGTACTTC
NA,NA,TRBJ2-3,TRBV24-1,CATSDSRIASTDTQYF,TGTGCCACCAGTGACTCCAGGATCGCTAGCACAGATACGCAGTATTTT
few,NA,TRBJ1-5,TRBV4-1,CASSLYPTQGQGYSNQPQHF,TGCGCCAGCAGCCTTTACCCGACCCAGGGTCAGGGGTATAGCAATCAGCCCCAGCATTTT
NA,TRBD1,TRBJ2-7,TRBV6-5,CASSPGQVYEQYF,TGTGCCAGCAGCCCGGGACAGGTCTACGAGCAGTACTTC
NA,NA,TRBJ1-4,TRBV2,CASRYPGPNEKLFF,TGTGCCAGCCGCTATCCTGGGCCTAATGAAAAACTGTTTTTT
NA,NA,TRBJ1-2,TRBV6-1,CASSDGGGGYTF,TGTGCCAGCAGTGACGGGGGGGGAGGCTACACCTTC
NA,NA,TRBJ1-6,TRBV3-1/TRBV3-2,CASSHTVASGSYNSPLHF,TGTGCCAGCAGCCACACGGTGGCCTCGGGCTCCTATAATTCACCCCTCCACTTT
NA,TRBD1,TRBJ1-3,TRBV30,CAWRGQGTGNTIYF,TGTGCCTGGAGAGGACAGGGTACTGGAAACACCATATATTTT
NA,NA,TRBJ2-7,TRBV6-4,CASSDSKAAYEQYF,TGTGCCAGCAGTGACTCGAAAGCCGCCTACGAGCAGTACTTC
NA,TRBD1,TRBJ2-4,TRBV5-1,CASSRLQGNKNIQYF,TGCGCCAGCAGCCGGTTACAGGGGAACAAAAACATTCAGTACTTC
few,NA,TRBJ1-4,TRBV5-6,CASSSIRVDRLFF,TGTGCCAGCAGCTCGATCAGGGTGGATAGACTGTTTTTT
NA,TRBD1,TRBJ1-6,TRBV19,CASSPWDSNSPLHF,TGTGCCAGTAGTCCCTGGGACAGCAATTCACCCCTCCACTTT
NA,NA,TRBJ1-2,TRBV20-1,CSARPRGYTF,TGCAGTGCTAGACCGCGTGGCTACACCTTC
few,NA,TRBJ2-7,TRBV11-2,CASSRDSDYEQYF,TGTGCCAGCAGCCGCGACAGCGACTACGAGCAGTACTTC